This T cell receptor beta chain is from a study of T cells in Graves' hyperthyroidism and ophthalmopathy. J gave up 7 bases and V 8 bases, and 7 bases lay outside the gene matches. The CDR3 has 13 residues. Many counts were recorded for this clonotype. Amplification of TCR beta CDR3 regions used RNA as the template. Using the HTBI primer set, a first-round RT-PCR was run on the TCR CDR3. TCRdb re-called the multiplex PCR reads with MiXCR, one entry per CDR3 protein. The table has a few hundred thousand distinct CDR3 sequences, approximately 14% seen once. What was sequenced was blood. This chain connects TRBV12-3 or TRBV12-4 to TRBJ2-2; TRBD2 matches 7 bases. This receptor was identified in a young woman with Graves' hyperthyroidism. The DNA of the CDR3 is TGTGCCAGCGGTGGGAGGGTGATCGGGGAGCTGTTTTTT. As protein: CASGGRVIGELFF.